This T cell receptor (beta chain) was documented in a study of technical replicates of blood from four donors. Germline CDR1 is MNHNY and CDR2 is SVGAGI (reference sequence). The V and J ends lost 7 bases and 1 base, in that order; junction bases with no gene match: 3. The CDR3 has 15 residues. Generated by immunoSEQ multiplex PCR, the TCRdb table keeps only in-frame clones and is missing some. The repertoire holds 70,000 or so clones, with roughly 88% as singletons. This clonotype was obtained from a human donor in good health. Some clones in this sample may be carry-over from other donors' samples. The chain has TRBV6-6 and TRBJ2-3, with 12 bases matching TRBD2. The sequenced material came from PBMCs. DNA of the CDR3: TGTGCCAGCAACCGACTAGCGGGAGGCACAGATACGCAGTATTTT. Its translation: CASNRLAGGTDTQYF.